The present T cell receptor beta chain was sequenced within a study of T-cell memory formation after mild COVID-19. Study in general: The TCR clusters were mostly specific to one donor.

Findings of the study overall: Mainly CM and EM harbored the contracting CD4+ clones; mainly EMRA harbored the CD8+ ones. Clones shrinking from day 15 to 85 showed even CD4/CD8 mixes; later expanders tilted CD4+.

Each CDR3 protein gets one entry after TCRdb re-called the 5' RACE reads with MiXCR. This table holds about 450,000 distinct CDR3 sequences, 20% to 30% found once. Germline CDR1 and CDR2: MGHRA and YSYEKL. The CDR3 extends over 17 amino acids. J lost 5 bases, V lost 4 bases, and 8 bases had no gene match. This clonotype was seen a handful of times. The antigen is unknown. The chain combines TRBV4-1 with TRBJ2-5; TRBD2 matches at 15 bases. The TCR was taken from an adult woman who had mild COVID-19 (a few samples of this study predate the infection). Cell type and time point are not known. Sequenced: PBMCs or a T cell subset sorted from them (not recorded which). The CDR3 spells CASSRVPGLAGGETQYF. DNA for the CDR3: TGCGCCAGCAGCCGAGTTCCCGGACTAGCGGGGGGGGAGACCCAGTACTTC.